Described below is a single T cell receptor beta chain sequence and its context. No antigen is known for it. The sample originates from a study of CXCR3-negative and CXCR3-positive naive CD8 T cells. The authors prepared UMI-labeled TRB cDNA libraries by 5' RACE. TCRdb re-called the 5' RACE reads; every CDR3 protein appears as one record, without DNA. This sample contains fewer than 55,000 distinct CDR3 sequences. Study results and limitations: CXCR3-positive naive cells had more hydrophobic TRB CDR3s than CXCR3-negative naive cells. From TRB CDR3 properties, TCR strength was inferred; surface CD5 did not differ between naive subsets. Diversity ran similarly high across both naive subsets but far lower in memory CD8+ cells.

Triplicate sorts, around 310,000 cells apiece, were made for each CD8+ T cell subset. Sequencing used naive CXCR3- CD8+ T cells from blood. Subset specified: CD45RO-CCR7+CD27+CD95- naive CD8+ T cells lacking CXCR3 (TNR3-). This TCR derives from a human donor in good health. Some clones in this sample may be carry-over from other donors' samples.

The CDR3 sequence is CASSDRAVGEQYF. This chain links TRBV25-1 with TRBJ2-7; TCRdb proposes TRBD2, but this gene call is untestable without DNA. The germline gives CDR1 MGHDK, CDR2 SYGVNS. CDR3 length: 13 amino acids.